The 30 T cell receptor beta chains below come from one sample, sequenced in a study of T cells in women clearing cervical HPV infection. Clones were sequenced by immunoSEQ multiplex PCR, and TCRdb holds only the in-frame ones, with some missing. The sample holds about 20,000 clones. Sample: blood buffy coat. These receptors all stem from a woman between 18 and 75 years old with a cervical HPV16 infection that either progressed to CIN3+ or cleared (not recorded which).

A remark on this clone: The read halts 3 residues ahead of the CDR3 end, with the missing end drawn from the germline J gene. The V call is TRBV5-1, the J call TRBJ1-6, with 10 bases aligning to TRBD1. Per germline, CDR1 SGHRS and CDR2 YFSETQ. The CDR3 totals 14 residues. The CDR3 bases that were read are TGCGCCAGCAGCTTTGGGGACAGGGGTGGGCCC. It is translated as CASSFGDRGGP. The entire CDR3 protein reads CASSFGDRGGPLHF. The full variable domain, its missing parts supplied by reference TRBV5-1 and TRBJ1-6, is KAGVTQTPRYLIKTRGQQVTLSCSPISGHRSVSWYQQTPGQGLQFLFEYFSETQRNKGNFPGRFSGRQFSNSRSEMNVSTLELGDSALYLCASSFGDRGGPLHFGNGTRLTVT.

The CDR3 sequence is CSVVAGGPRETDTQYF. CDR3 DNA, as far as it was read: TGCAGTGTCGTCGCGGGGGGGCCCAGGGAGACAGATACG. This chain joins TRBV20-1 and TRBJ2-3, with 9 bases that match TRBD2. The read ends 3 residues before the CDR3 terminus; that terminus is restored from the germline J gene. This CDR3 spans 16 amino acids. Trimming took 7 bases from V and 3 from J; bases not matched to a gene: 14. Germline assignment: CDR1 DFQATT and CDR2 SNEGSKA (reference sequence).

Turning to this clone: Sequencing ends 3 residues short of the CDR3 end; the germline J gene provides the rest. The chain combines TRBV28 with TRBJ2-3; TRBD1 matches at 7 bases. Trimming cost V 3 bases and J 3 bases; bases outside gene matches: 15. This CDR3 region has 18 residues. Looked up from germline, CDR1 is MDHEN and CDR2 is SYDVKM. The CDR3 loop reads CASSFSYPGQSQTDTQYF. CDR3 bases read: TGTGCCAGCAGTTTCTCTTACCCGGGACAGAGTCAAACAGATACG.

The sequenced CDR3 bases are TGTGCCAGCAGCTTAGCCCTAGCGGGGACCGGGGAG. It specifies CASSLALAGTGE. The full CDR3 reads CASSLALAGTGELFF. The chain couples TRBV7-2 to TRBJ2-2; 9 positions agree with TRBD2. The read stops 3 residues short of the end of the CDR3; the missing end is completed from the germline J gene. Trimming took 0 bases from V and 5 from J; bases not matched to a gene: 1. The length of the CDR3 is 15 residues. The germline gives CDR1 SGHTA, CDR2 FQGNSA.

A word on this clone: Sequencing ends 3 residues short of the CDR3 end; the germline J gene provides the rest. This chain joins TRBV29-1 and TRBJ2-1, with a possible D match to TRBD2 (6 bases). Germline CDR1 reads SQVTM; CDR2 reads ANQGSEA. This CDR3 spans 13 amino acids. V was cut by 3 bases and J by 3 bases, with 9 bases left in between. The CDR3 protein is CSVDRTNYNEQFF. CDR3 DNA (partial): TGCAGCGTTGACAGGACTAACTACAATGAG.

Turning to this clone: The read is 3 residues too short to cover the CDR3 end, so that end is filled in from the germline J gene. The chain recombines TRBV9 with TRBJ1-3; D ambiguous. CDR1 is SGDLS and CDR2 is YYNGEE in the germline V gene. V dropped 4 bases and J dropped 2 bases, with 16 bases sitting between them. The length of the CDR3 is 16 residues. CDR3 bases read: TGTGCCAGCAGCCCCCCGCGCGGGCTGACTGGAAACACC. It is translated as CASSPPRGLTGNT. The full CDR3 protein is CASSPPRGLTGNTIYF.

Points on this clone: The read terminates 3 residues ahead of where the CDR3 ends, so the germline J gene completes it. V and J are TRBV2 and TRBJ2-1; 7 bases match TRBD1. J was trimmed by 9 bases and V by 6 bases; bases with no gene match: 5. The CDR3 runs to 12 residues. CDR1 and CDR2 (germline): SNHLY, FYNNEI. The CDR3 DNA, read in part, is TGTGCCAGCAGGGGGACAGCTTTTGAG. It translates to CASRGTAFE. The complete CDR3 protein is CASRGTAFEQFF.

As concerns this clone: The CDR3 end falls 3 residues outside the read, so it is completed with the germline J gene. The V call is TRBV19, the J call TRBJ1-2; D is unclear. Germline CDR1 is LNHDA and CDR2 is SQIVND (reference sequence). The CDR3 has 15 residues. CDR3: CASSKKGGSADTYTF. The covered CDR3 bases are TGTGCCAGTTCCAAAAAGGGTGGTTCTGCAGATACC.

Concerning this clone: The read ends 3 residues before the CDR3 terminus; that terminus is restored from the germline J gene. This rearrangement joins TRBV28 to TRBJ1-1; 8 bases fit TRBD1. V lost 5 bases to trimming and J lost 5 bases; unmatched junction nucleotides: 10. This CDR3 is 15 amino acids long. Per the germline V gene, CDR1 is MDHEN and CDR2 is SYDVKM. The CDR3 spells CASSPLQGERTEAFF. Incomplete CDR3 DNA: TGTGCCAGCAGTCCGCTACAGGGGGAAAGGACTGAA.

As concerns this clone: The read terminates 3 residues before the CDR3 end, so the remaining end is supplied by the germline J gene. The chain employs TRBV25-1 and TRBJ1-6; D remains ambiguous. The CDR3 loop spans 14 amino acids. V was shortened by 3 bases and J by 5 bases, with 8 bases between the two germline ends. Germline V lookup: CDR1 MGHDK, CDR2 SYGVNS. Here the CDR3 reads CASSDIDNNSPLHF. Partial CDR3 DNA: TGTGCCAGCAGTGACATAGACAATAATTCACCC.

To note about this clone: The read gets to within 3 residues of the CDR3 end, and the germline J gene fills in the rest. The chain uses TRBV20-1 and TRBJ2-5, with TRBD1 identical over 7 bases. Germline V CDR1 and CDR2: DFQATT, SNEGSKA (reference sequence). CDR3 length: 16 residues. Unmatched junction bases numbered 12, after V lost 0 bases and J lost 5 bases. CDR3 protein: CSARDAVTGTRETQYF. The CDR3 DNA, read in part, is TGCAGTGCTAGAGATGCGGTGACAGGGACGAGGGAGACC.

Turning to this clone: With the read ending 3 residues before the CDR3 end, the germline J gene is used to fill in that end. The chain links TRBV11-2 to TRBJ1-5, with a possible D match to TRBD1 (5 bases). Trimming cost V 2 bases and J 3 bases, with 11 bases left between them. Germline V lookup: CDR1 SGHAT, CDR2 FQNNGV. CDR3 length: 15 amino acids. The sequenced CDR3 bases are TGTGCCAGCAGCTTATCCCGACAGATCAATCAGCCC. It yields the protein CASSLSRQINQP. The complete CDR3 reads CASSLSRQINQPQHF.

For this clone: The sequence runs out 3 residues before the end of the CDR3; the remainder is reconstructed from the germline J gene. The chain employs TRBV7-3 and TRBJ2-3; 8 bases agree with TRBD2. The CDR3 length is 17 residues. J was trimmed by 1 base and V by 5 bases; bases with no gene match: 11. Germline V CDR1 and CDR2: SGHTA, FQGTGA. The CDR3 loop reads CASSGPLSGTRTDTQYF. The CDR3 bases that were read are TGTGCCAGCAGCGGACCCCTTAGCGGGACCCGCACAGATACG.

A word on this clone: The CDR3 end falls 3 residues outside the read, so it is completed with the germline J gene. This chain uses TRBV23-1 with TRBJ2-1; possibly TRBD1 or TRBD2 for D (5 bases each). TRBV23-1 is annotated as an ORF whose role is uncertain. The CDR3 covers 18 residues. V gave up 8 bases and J gave up 0 bases, with 23 bases separating them. Incomplete CDR3 DNA: TGCGCCAGCCGCATCACGCAGGGCATAGGGAGCTCCTACAATGAG. Translating it yields CASRITQGIGSSYNE. The entire CDR3 reads CASRITQGIGSSYNEQFF.

Points on this clone: Coverage ceases 3 residues before the CDR3 finishes, and the germline J gene fills in the end. The genes are TRBV6-1 and TRBJ1-4; D remains ambiguous. V lost 1 base, J lost 3 bases, and 6 bases lay in between. Germline CDR1 reads MNHNS; CDR2 reads SASEGT. CDR3 size: 14 residues. This CDR3 reads CASSEGTANEKLFF. Partial CDR3 DNA: TGTGCCAGCAGTGAAGGTACAGCTAATGAAAAA.

Concerning this clone: One end of the junction varies from germline; a read error may be responsible. The read terminates 3 residues before the CDR3 end, so the remaining end is supplied by the germline J gene. The genes are TRBV4-2 and TRBJ2-3; 8 bases agree with TRBD2. The CDR3 runs 21 residues. CDR1 and CDR2 (germline): LGHNA, YNFKEQ. The sequenced CDR3 bases are TGTGCCAGTAGCCAAGCTCGCCCCGGGGGACGAGCGGGGGAAGCGGTGGATACG. Protein sequence: CASSQARPGGRAGEAVDT. The full CDR3 reads CASSQARPGGRAGEAVDTQYF.

Comments on this clone: The read falls 3 residues short of the CDR3 end, and the missing part is taken from the germline J gene. This chain links TRBV2 with TRBJ2-2, with D tentatively TRBD1 (6 bases). The germline V gene encodes CDR1 SNHLY and CDR2 FYNNEI. CDR3 length equals 15 residues. With 1 base removed from V and 1 base from J, the gap between germline ends came to 7 bases. The sequenced part of the CDR3 DNA is TGTGCCAGCAGTGAAGGCAGGGGGAACACCGGGGAG. Its protein product is CASSEGRGNTGE. The complete CDR3 protein is CASSEGRGNTGELFF.

Worth noting for this clone: The read finishes 3 residues shy of the CDR3 end, and the germline J gene is used to complete it. The rearrangement joins TRBV19 to TRBJ2-5; TRBD2 might be the D (5 bases). The CDR3 has 14 residues. Trimming left V 5 bases short and J 1 base short, with 11 bases between. The germline gives CDR1 LNHDA, CDR2 SQIVND (reference sequence). CDR3: CASSARGSQETQYF. The sequenced part of the CDR3 DNA is TGTGCCAGTAGTGCACGGGGTTCCCAAGAGACC.

Concerning this clone: Coverage ceases 3 residues before the CDR3 finishes, and the germline J gene fills in the end. The V and J genes are TRBV18 and TRBJ1-4; no definite D call. Germline V CDR1 and CDR2: KGHSH, LQKENI. The CDR3 spans 13 residues. The CDR3 bases that were read are TGTGCCAGCTCAGCCACACAAATGAAGAAA. This codes for CASSATQMKK. The full CDR3 protein is CASSATQMKKLFF.

A note on this clone: The read stops 3 residues short of the end of the CDR3; the missing end is completed from the germline J gene. This chain links TRBV19 with TRBJ1-5, with TRBD1 as a possible D gene (5 bases). The CDR3 has 14 amino acids. Germline V lookup: CDR1 LNHDA, CDR2 SQIVND (reference sequence). Trimming stripped 4 bases from V and 6 bases from J, with 13 bases between. The CDR3 DNA, read in part, is TGTGCCAGTAGTAACCCCTGGGGGGGTCAGCCC. It translates to CASSNPWGGQP. In full, the CDR3 is CASSNPWGGQPQHF. The full variable domain, in which reference TRBV19 and TRBJ1-5 provide the parts outside the CDR3, is DGGITQSPKYLFRKEGQNVTLSCEQNLNHDAMYWYRQDPGQGLRLIYYSQIVNDFQKGDIAEGYSVSREKKESFPLTVTSAQKNPTAFYLCASSNPWGGQPQHFGDGTRLSIL.

With respect to this clone: The CDR3 end falls 3 residues outside the read, so it is completed with the germline J gene. This sequence joins TRBV7-2 and TRBJ1-2; D is undetermined. Germline CDR1 is SGHTA and CDR2 is FQGNSA. The CDR3 consists of 15 residues. The DNA read from the CDR3 is TGTGCCAGCAGCTTATCAGGCGGGAAGCGGCAGACC. Protein: CASSLSGGKRQT. The full CDR3 protein is CASSLSGGKRQTYTF. Together with reference TRBV7-2 and TRBJ1-2, the CDR3 gives the full variable domain: GAGVSQSPSNKVTEKGKDVELRCDPISGHTALYWYRQSLGQGLEFLIYFQGNSAPDKSGLPSDRFSAERTGGSVSTLTIQRTQQEDSAVYLCASSLSGGKRQTYTFGSGTRLTVV.

Of note for this clone: The sequenced fragment ends 3 residues before the CDR3 boundary, so the rest is inferred from the germline J gene. The gene calls are TRBV5-1 and TRBJ2-2, with TRBD2 matching 8 bases. V shed 1 base and J 6 bases; nucleotides not matched to a gene: 5. The length of the CDR3 is 15 residues. From germline, CDR1 is SGHRS and CDR2 YFSETQ. Incomplete CDR3 DNA: TGCGCCAGCAGCTTGAGCCTAGCGGGCGCCGGGGAG. Protein product: CASSLSLAGAGE. The whole CDR3 protein reads CASSLSLAGAGELFF.

As for this clone: Read coverage stops 3 residues before the CDR3 terminus; the germline J gene supplies the remainder. The chain has TRBV6-2 or TRBV6-3 and TRBJ2-1; TRBD2 matches at 11 bases. The CDR3 sequence is 13 residues long. CDR1 is MNHEY and CDR2 is SVGEGT in the germline V gene. V lost 8 bases, J lost 3 bases, and 0 bases stayed unmatched. CDR3 bases read: TGTGCCAGCGGGACTAGCGGCTACAATGAG. Its translation: CASGTSGYNE. The CDR3, in full, reads CASGTSGYNEQFF.

Note on this clone: The read halts 3 residues ahead of the CDR3 end, with the missing end drawn from the germline J gene. The chain recombines TRBV20-1 with TRBJ2-7; TRBD2 matches 7 bases. Germline loops: CDR1 DFQATT, CDR2 SNEGSKA (reference sequence). The junction had 8 bases not matched to a gene; V was cut back by 6 bases and J by 0 bases. The CDR3 spans 14 residues. The part of the CDR3 DNA that was read is TGCAGTGCCTTTGGCGGGGGAAGCTCCTACGAG. Amino acid sequence: CSAFGGGSSYE. The CDR3, in full, reads CSAFGGGSSYEQYF.

A note on this clone: The read comes to an end 3 residues before the CDR3 does, leaving the germline J gene to fill in the end. The chain is built from TRBV20-1 and TRBJ2-2, with TRBD2 matching 10 bases. This CDR3 is built from 17 residues. Germline CDR1 reads DFQATT; CDR2 reads SNEGSKA (reference sequence). V dropped 1 base and J dropped 1; count of bases not matched to a gene: 6. The CDR3 DNA, read in part, is TGCAGTGCTAGAGGAGCTAGCGGGGGCCAGAACACCGGGGAG. Protein: CSARGASGGQNTGE. In full, the CDR3 is CSARGASGGQNTGELFF.

The CDR3 spells CASSTRQESPLFF. The part of the CDR3 DNA that was read is TGTGCCAGCAGCACCCGACAGGAGTCACCG. The gene calls are TRBV13 and TRBJ2-2, with D maybe TRBD1 (6 bases). Sequencing ends 3 residues short of the CDR3 end; the germline J gene provides the rest. Germline V gene sequence: CDR1 PRHDT, CDR2 FYEKMQ (reference sequence). The CDR3 loop spans 13 amino acids.

In the case of this clone: The CDR3 end falls 3 residues outside the read, so it is completed with the germline J gene. The chain employs TRBV7-9 and TRBJ2-1, with TRBD2 identical over 8 bases. V shed 4 bases and J 3 bases; nucleotides not matched to a gene: 5. CDR1 and CDR2 from the germline V gene are SEHNR and FQNEAQ (reference sequence). The CDR3 covers 15 residues. This CDR3 is CASSWGLGRYNEQFF. CDR3 bases read: TGTGCCAGCAGCTGGGGACTAGGACGCTACAATGAG.

The part of the CDR3 DNA that was read is TGTGCCAGCAGCTTAGATGAGGGGTACTATTATGGC. Encoded protein: CASSLDEGYYYG. The entire CDR3 reads CASSLDEGYYYGYTF. The V gene is TRBV5-6, the J gene TRBJ1-2, with a tentative D call TRBD1 (5 bases). Coverage ceases 3 residues before the CDR3 finishes, and the germline J gene fills in the end. V was trimmed by 2 bases and J by 5 bases, leaving 16 bases between them. CDR3 length equals 15 residues. Germline V gene sequence: CDR1 SGHDT, CDR2 YYEEEE.

CDR3 DNA, as far as it was read: TGCAGCGTTTCGACAGGGCGAACTGAA. It specifies CSVSTGRTE. The complete CDR3 protein is CSVSTGRTEAFF. V is TRBV29-1 and J is TRBJ1-1; TRBD1 aligns across 7 bases. The missing CDR3 end, 3 residues past where the read stops, is filled in from the germline J gene. Unmatched junction bases numbered 5, after V lost 5 bases and J lost 5 bases. The germline V gene has CDR1 SQVTM and CDR2 ANQGSEA. This CDR3 has 12 residues.

Incomplete CDR3 DNA: TGTGCCAGCAGTGAAGGACAGGACACCGGGGAG. Its translation: CASSEGQDTGE. The whole CDR3 reads CASSEGQDTGELFF. The chain is built from TRBV6-1 and TRBJ2-2, with D tentatively TRBD1 (6 bases). The read stops 3 residues short of the end of the CDR3; the missing end is completed from the germline J gene. The germline CDR1 and CDR2 sequences are MNHNS and SASEGT. The CDR3 is made up of 14 amino acids. The V end was cut by 1 base, the J end by 3 bases, with 6 bases between.